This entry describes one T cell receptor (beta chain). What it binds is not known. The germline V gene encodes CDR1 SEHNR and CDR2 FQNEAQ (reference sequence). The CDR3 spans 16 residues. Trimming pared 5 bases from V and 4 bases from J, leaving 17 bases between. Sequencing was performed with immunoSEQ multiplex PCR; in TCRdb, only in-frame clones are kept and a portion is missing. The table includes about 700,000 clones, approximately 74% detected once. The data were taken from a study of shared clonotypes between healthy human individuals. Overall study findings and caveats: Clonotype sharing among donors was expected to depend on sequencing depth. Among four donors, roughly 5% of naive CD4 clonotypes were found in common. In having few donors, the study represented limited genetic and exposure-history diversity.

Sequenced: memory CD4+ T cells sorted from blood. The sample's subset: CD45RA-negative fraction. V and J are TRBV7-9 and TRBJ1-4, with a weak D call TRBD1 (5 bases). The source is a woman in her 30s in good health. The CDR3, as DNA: TGTGCCAGCAGCACCACCCCCAGGGCTGATAATGAAAAACTGTTTTTT. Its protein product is CASSTTPRADNEKLFF.